This T cell receptor (beta chain) was sequenced in a study of CD8 T cells in Susac syndrome. The CDR3 sequence is 14 residues long. Germline CDR1 reads SGHNT; CDR2 reads YYREEE (reference sequence). The V and J ends lost 0 bases and 12 bases respectively, with 13 bases between them. Reverse transcription of about 0.45 to 1 ug RNA was performed with random hexamers. TCRdb analysed the immunoSEQ multiplex PCR reads with MiXCR anew, one entry per CDR3 protein. The profile covers under 200,000 distinct CDR3 sequences, with 90% to 95% appearing a single time and around 0.11% taken by the ten largest. The source is a human donor with Susac syndrome. Sequencing was performed on CD4+ T cells from PBMCs. V gene TRBV5-4 combines with J gene TRBJ1-6; D gene unclear. The DNA for the CDR3 is TGTGCCAGCAGCTTGGTGGCAGAGAAGGGACCCCTCCACTTT. As protein: CASSLVAEKGPLHF.